The 26 T cell receptor beta chains reported below all come from one sample, sequenced in a study of tumor-infiltrating lymphocytes in primary liver carcinoma. Joint extraction of RNA and DNA used 20-30 mg of bulk tissue that was unsorted. cDNA specific to TCR beta was made from approximately 0.55 ug of total RNA, with a constant-region primer employed for priming. Construction of TCR beta libraries relied on three successive nested multiplex PCR rounds employing slightly modified ARM-PCR. The first two PCR rounds, roughly 10 cycles each, used TRBV1-TRBV30 forward primers and a C-beta reverse primer. TCRdb itself ran the multiplex PCR reads through MiXCR, one entry per CDR3 protein. The data contain roughly 120,000 distinct CDR3 sequences, around 62% of them singletons. Sequenced material: liver tumor tissue from sampling region 1. The subset: tumor region T1, superior pole. All receptors derive from a woman aged 55-69 years with primary liver carcinoma and hepatitis B virus infection.

Turning to this clonotype: Just one base apart from a much larger clone, this may be a read error. This sequence joins TRBV10-2 and TRBJ2-3, with D unresolved. The germline gives CDR1 WSHSY, CDR2 SAAADI. This CDR3 has 15 residues. CDR3 nucleotide sequence: TGCGCCAGCACTGAGTCGATCGGCGTCACAGATACGCAGTATTTT. This codes for CASTESIGVTDTQYF.

This clonotype has a handful of counts. The rearrangement joins TRBV5-6 to TRBJ2-1, with TRBD2 matching 11 bases. CDR1 is SGHDT and CDR2 is YYEEEE in the germline V gene. The CDR3 extends over 16 amino acids. With 0 bases clipped from V and 6 bases from J, the junction kept 5 bases outside the gene matches. CDR3 sequence (DNA): TGTGCCAGCAGCTTGGAGGGACTAGCGGCAACCAATGAGCAGTTCTTC. Protein product: CASSLEGLAATNEQFF.

The chain joins TRBV6-2 or TRBV6-3 to TRBJ2-3; 10 bases agree with TRBD2. Trimming cost V 9 bases and J 3 bases; bases outside gene matches: 9. The CDR3 length is 15 residues. Germline V gives CDR1 MNHEY, CDR2 SVGEGT. The CDR3 protein is CASCLAGAGTDTQYF. DNA of the CDR3: TGTGCCAGTTGCCTAGCGGGAGCGGGGACAGATACGCAGTATTTT.

Worth noting for this clonotype: Possible read error: a much larger clone is one base away. This rearrangement joins TRBV6-1 to TRBJ1-5; D is uncertain. The CDR3 totals 13 residues. Germline values: CDR1 MNHNS, CDR2 SASEGT. The CDR3 nucleotides read TGTGCCAGCAACGCCCTTAGCAATCACCCCCAGCATTTT. It codes for CASNALSNHPQHF.

About this clonotype itself: A much larger clone is a single base away; this may be a read error. The chain carries TRBV6-1 and TRBJ2-7; perhaps D is TRBD1 or TRBD2 (8 bases each). The germline V gene encodes CDR1 MNHNS and CDR2 SASEGT. The CDR3 contains 18 residues. CDR3 loop: CAIPGGDRHHLSSHEQYF. Here the CDR3 DNA reads TGTGCCATCCCGGGGGGGGACAGGCACCACCTAAGCTCCCACGAGCAGTACTTC.

The gene calls are TRBV28 and TRBJ2-1; 8 bases match TRBD2. CDR3 size: 16 residues. V was pared by 4 bases and J by 1 base, with 6 bases of the junction left unmatched. Germline V gives CDR1 MDHEN, CDR2 SYDVKM. The CDR3 region has the DNA TGTGCCAGCAGTTCCCCAGCGGGAGAGTCCTACAATGAGCAGTTCTTC. Translating gives CASSSPAGESYNEQFF.

In its sample, this clonotype was seen many times. The chain uses TRBV28 and TRBJ2-3; D call uncertain. CDR1 and CDR2 from the germline V gene are MDHEN and SYDVKM. The CDR3 runs to 13 residues. Between the trimmed V and J ends, which lost 7 bases and 6 bases, there was a span of 14 bases. Here the CDR3 reads CASKNLGEDTQYF. CDR3 sequence (DNA): TGTGCCAGCAAAAACCTCGGAGAGGATACGCAGTATTTT. Full variable domain (outside the CDR3, taken from reference TRBV28 and TRBJ2-3): DVKVTQSSRYLVKRTGEKVFLECVQDMDHENMFWYRQDPGLGLRLIYFSYDVKMKEKGDIPEGYSVSREKKERFSLILESASTNQTSMYLCASKNLGEDTQYFGPGTRLTVL.

Details on this clonotype: This clone may be a read error of a much larger clone one base away. The chain uses TRBV12-3 or TRBV12-4 and TRBJ2-7; the D is unclear. The CDR3 is 13 amino acids. The ends were cut back, 7 bases at V and 4 bases at J, with 14 bases in the middle. The CDR3 loop is CASTQDLQYEQYF. CDR3 sequence (DNA): TGTGCCAGCACCCAGGACCTACAGTACGAGCAGTACTTC.

This clonotype was counted a few times. The chain recombines TRBV12-3 or TRBV12-4 with TRBJ2-3; D is undetermined. V was shortened by 4 bases and J by 6 bases, with 8 bases between the two germline ends. The CDR3 runs 12 residues. CDR3 in DNA: TGTGCCAGCAGTTACCTTGGGGATACGCAGTATTTT. Its translation is CASSYLGDTQYF.

This clonotype was seen many times. The chain combines TRBV28 with TRBJ2-1; 7 bases align to TRBD2. The CDR3 is made up of 18 amino acids. The germline V gene has CDR1 MDHEN and CDR2 SYDVKM. Germline trimming cut 8 bases from V and 0 bases from J; bases unmatched to any gene: 16. The DNA of the CDR3 is TGTGCCAGCCGACTCTGGGGGGGACGGTCTAGCTCCTACAATGAGCAGTTCTTC. Translating gives CASRLWGGRSSSYNEQFF.

This clonotype was observed once. The chain combines TRBV19 with TRBJ2-1; maybe TRBD1 (6 bases). Germline V gene sequence: CDR1 LNHDA, CDR2 SQIVND (reference sequence). Trimming took off 6 bases at V and 5 bases at J, with 11 bases between the two ends. The CDR3 has 13 residues. CDR3 sequence (DNA): TGTGCCAGTAGCCAGGGACATGACAATGAGCAGTTCTTC. This encodes CASSQGHDNEQFF.

Of note for this clonotype: The junction departs from germline at one end; a sequencing error may be responsible. The chain recombines TRBV11-2 with TRBJ2-7; the D gene is possibly TRBD2 (6 bases). The CDR3 totals 14 residues. CDR1 and CDR2 (germline): SGHAT, FQNNGV. The CDR3: CASSSDGSSYEQYF. Written as DNA, the CDR3 is TGTGCCAGCAGCTCCGACGGGAGCTCCTACGAGCAGTATTTC. The variable domain in full, with the rest retrieved from reference TRBV11-2 and TRBJ2-7, is EAGVAQSPRYKIIEKRQSVAFWCNPISGHATLYWYQQILGQGPKLLIQFQNNGVVDDSQLPKDRFSAERLKGVDSTLKIQPAKLEDSAVYLCASSSDGSSYEQYFGPGTRLTVT.

The J gene is TRBJ2-1, the V gene TRBV29-1; 13 nucleotides line up with TRBD2. Germline values: CDR1 SQVTM, CDR2 ANQGSEA. With V trimmed by 6 bases and J by 8 bases, 19 bases remained unmatched. CDR3 size: 18 residues. CDR3 nucleotides: TGCAGCGTACAGGCAATATACCGGACTAGCGGGAGTTTTGATGAGCAGTTCTTC. Its protein product is CSVQAIYRTSGSFDEQFF.

A note on this clonotype: A junction boundary mismatches the germline segment, possibly from a read error. The rearrangement joins TRBV4-2 to TRBJ2-3, with D tentatively TRBD2 (6 bases). The CDR3 length is 14 residues. Germline CDR1 is LGHNA and CDR2 is YNFKEQ. CDR3 sequence reads: CAGSRARDSDTQYF. The CDR3 bases are TGTGCCGGCAGCCGAGCCAGGGACTCAGATACGCAGTATTTT.

With respect to this clonotype: A much larger clone is a single base away; this may be a read error. The chain recombines TRBV6-6 with TRBJ2-4; D remains unclear. Germline V gives CDR1 MNHNY, CDR2 SVGAGI (reference sequence). This CDR3 has 16 amino acids. CDR3: CAGSSGGVLGKNIQYF. The CDR3 bases are TGTGCCGGCAGTTCCGGTGGTGTGTTAGGCAAAAACATTCAGTACTTC.

Worth noting for this clonotype: A much larger clone differs by one base, so this may be a read error. The rearrangement joins TRBV6-1 to TRBJ2-3, with D hard to call. The germline V gene has CDR1 MNHNS and CDR2 SASEGT. The CDR3 extends over 14 amino acids. The CDR3 DNA reads TGTACCAGCATTCGAGCCTTTAGCACAGATACGCAGTATTTT. Translated, it gives CTSIRAFSTDTQYF.

In the case of this clonotype: The junction shows a germline mismatch at one end, possibly a read error. The chain uses TRBV11-3 and TRBJ2-2, with 14 bases fitting TRBD2. CDR3 length: 17 residues. The germline V gene encodes CDR1 SGHNT and CDR2 YENEEA. CDR3 DNA sequence: TGTGCCAGCACCTCGAGACTAGCGGGAGGGCCCGGCGGGGAGCTGTTATTT. It encodes CASTSRLAGGPGGELLF.

As to this clonotype: This CDR3 is missing its conserved last phenylalanine or tryptophan, likely due to a read error. The chain couples TRBV10-3 to TRBJ2-7, with a tentative D call TRBD1 (7 bases). CDR1 and CDR2 (germline): ENHRY, SYGVKD. The CDR3 spans 13 residues. Deletions cut 10 bases from V and 7 bases from J, with 20 bases between. In DNA form, the CDR3 reads TGTGCCACCACGGACACCCAGGGGGGTGAGCAGTACCTC. Translating gives CATTDTQGGEQYL.

The rearrangement joins TRBV5-1 to TRBJ2-1, with 8 bases that match TRBD1. The germline gives CDR1 SGHRS, CDR2 YFSETQ. The CDR3 consists of 12 residues. V trimming: 0 bases; J trimming: 16 bases; junction bases outside the gene matches: 6. CDR3 sequence: CASSLEDRAAFF. As DNA, the CDR3 is TGCGCCAGCAGCTTGGAGGACAGGGCCGCCTTCTTC. Full variable domain (outside the CDR3, taken from reference TRBV5-1 and TRBJ2-1): KAGVTQTPRYLIKTRGQQVTLSCSPISGHRSVSWYQQTPGQGLQFLFEYFSETQRNKGNFPGRFSGRQFSNSRSEMNVSTLELGDSALYLCASSLEDRAAFFGPGTRLTVL.

This chain joins TRBV18 and TRBJ1-5; D gene uncertain. Trimming took 6 bases from V and 5 from J, leaving 11 bases between them. Germline V gene lookup returns CDR1 KGHSH and CDR2 LQKENI. CDR3 length: 13 amino acids. The CDR3 DNA is TGTGCCAGCTCGCGAGCCGGGGATCAGCCCCAGCATTTT. It specifies CASSRAGDQPQHF.

As to this clonotype: A read error is likely, as this CDR3 ends without the conserved phenylalanine or tryptophan. V usage is TRBV11-3 and J usage is TRBJ1-2; 7 positions match TRBD1. CDR1 and CDR2 (germline): SGHNT, YENEEA. The CDR3 has 15 amino acids. CDR3 in amino acids: CANSPRPDRRYGYTL. The CDR3 coding sequence is TGTGCCAACAGCCCACGACCGGACAGGCGCTATGGCTACACCTTA.

This clonotype was picked up one time. A read error may account for a junction end that differs from germline. V and J are TRBV11-3 and TRBJ2-2; 9 bases fit TRBD2. This CDR3 spans 11 amino acids. Per the germline V gene, CDR1 is SGHNT and CDR2 is YENEEA. For the CDR3, the DNA is TGTACCAGCAGCTTAGCGGGGGAGCTGTTATTT. This codes for CTSSLAGELLF. Combining the CDR3 with reference TRBV11-3 and TRBJ2-2 gives the whole variable domain EAGVVQSPRYKIIEKKQPVAFWCNPISGHNTLYWYLQNLGQGPELLIRYENEEAVDDSQLPKDRFSAERLKGVDSTLKIQPAELGDSAVYLCTSSLAGELLFGEGSRLTVL.

In the case of this clonotype: Given a much more abundant clone one base away, this may be a read error. The chain is built from TRBV11-2 and TRBJ2-5; the D gene is possibly TRBD1 (7 bases). In germline, CDR1 is SGHAT, CDR2 FQNNGV. The CDR3 is 14 amino acids. In DNA, the CDR3 is TGTGCCTGCAGCTTAGCGGAGGGGGCAGAGACCCAGCACTTC. Translated, it gives CACSLAEGAETQHF.

To note about this clonotype: One junction end does not reproduce the germline sequence, and a read error may be involved. The chain has TRBV11-3 and TRBJ2-1; no definite D call. The germline gives CDR1 SGHNT, CDR2 YENEEA. This CDR3 comprises 16 residues. CDR3: CASNLDPRSSYHEQFF. The CDR3 bases are TGTGCCAGCAATTTAGACCCCAGGAGCTCCTACCATGAGCAGTTCTTC.

Only a few counts were recorded for this clonotype. The chain links TRBV30 to TRBJ1-1; D is undetermined. This CDR3 region has 14 residues. V was cut by 4 bases and J by 5 bases, with 17 bases left in between. Germline V gene data show CDR1 as GTSNPN and CDR2 as SVGIG (reference sequence). Here the CDR3 DNA reads TGTGCCTGGAAAATTCAACAGCGGAGGACTGAAGCTTTCTTT. It yields the protein CAWKIQQRRTEAFF.

This clonotype was seen ten or more times. The chain combines TRBV11-2 with TRBJ2-1, with 11 bases aligning to TRBD2. With 5 bases clipped from V and 6 bases from J, the junction kept 3 bases outside the gene matches. The CDR3 has 14 residues. CDR1 SGHAT and CDR2 FQNNGV come from the germline V gene. CDR3 coding DNA: TGTGCCAGCAGCCTGACTAGCGGGACCAATGAGCAGTTCTTC. Amino acid sequence: CASSLTSGTNEQFF.